This TCR beta chain was identified in a study of PD-1 blockade in classical Hodgkin lymphoma. This CDR3 has 14 amino acids. The germline V gene encodes CDR1 MNHEY and CDR2 SMNVEV (reference sequence). V lost 1 base to trimming and J lost 0 bases, with 4 bases between them. Broader study findings: CD8+ TCR diversity did not rise significantly by C4D1, unlike CD4+. Anyone who began nivolumab under 1 year after ASCT was excluded. Diminished baseline TCR diversity has been reported in newly diagnosed patients relative to healthy donors.

Using immunoSEQ multiplex PCR, the repertoire was profiled, and TCRdb retains in-frame clones only, with some absent. The data hold around 99,000 clones, with roughly 76% observed a single time. Points on this clone: Its antigen is not identified.

Exposure to brentuximab vedotin varied, and each patient had relapsed following autologous stem cell transplantation. Complete response, partial response or progressive disease were the best responses. The receptor was derived from a human donor with classical Hodgkin lymphoma. This chain links TRBV27 with TRBJ2-1; D is unclear. The sequences come from peripheral blood mononuclear cells (PBMCs), collected before the second cycle of nivolumab. CDR3 sequence reads: CASSLLASYNEQFF. For the CDR3, the DNA is TGTGCCAGCAGTTTATTGGCCTCCTACAATGAGCAGTTCTTC.